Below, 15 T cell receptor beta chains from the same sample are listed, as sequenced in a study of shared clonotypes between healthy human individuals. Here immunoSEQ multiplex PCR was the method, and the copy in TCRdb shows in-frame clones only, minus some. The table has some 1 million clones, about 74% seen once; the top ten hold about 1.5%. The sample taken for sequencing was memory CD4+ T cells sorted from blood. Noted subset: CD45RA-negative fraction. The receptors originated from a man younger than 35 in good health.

CDR3 nucleotides: TGTGCCAGCAGCTTAGCGGTGCACACCGGGGAGCTGTTTTTT. Translated, it gives CASSLAVHTGELFF. The chain links TRBV7-2 to TRBJ2-2, with D unclear. Germline V gene data show CDR1 as SGHTA and CDR2 as FQGNSA. The V and J ends lost 0 bases and 3 bases respectively, with 5 bases between them. The CDR3 contains 14 residues.

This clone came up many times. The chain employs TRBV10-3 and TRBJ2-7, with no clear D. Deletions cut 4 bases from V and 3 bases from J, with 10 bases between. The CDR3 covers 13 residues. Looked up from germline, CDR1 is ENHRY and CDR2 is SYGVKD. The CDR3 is CAISVGGFYEQYF. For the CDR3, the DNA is TGTGCCATCAGTGTAGGCGGATTCTACGAGCAGTACTTC.

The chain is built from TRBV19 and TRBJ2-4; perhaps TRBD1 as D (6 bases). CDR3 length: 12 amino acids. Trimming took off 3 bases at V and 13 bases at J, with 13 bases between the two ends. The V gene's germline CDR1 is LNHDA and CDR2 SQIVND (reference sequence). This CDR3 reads CASSIGQGIQYF. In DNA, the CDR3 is TGTGCCAGTAGTATTGGGCAGGGGATACAGTACTTC.

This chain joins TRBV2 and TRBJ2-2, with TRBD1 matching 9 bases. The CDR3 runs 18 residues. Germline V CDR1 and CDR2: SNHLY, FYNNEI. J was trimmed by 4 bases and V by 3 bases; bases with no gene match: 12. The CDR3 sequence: CASSEYGTGRGSTGELFF. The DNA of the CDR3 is TGTGCCAGCAGTGAGTACGGGACAGGGAGAGGGAGCACCGGGGAGCTGTTTTTT.

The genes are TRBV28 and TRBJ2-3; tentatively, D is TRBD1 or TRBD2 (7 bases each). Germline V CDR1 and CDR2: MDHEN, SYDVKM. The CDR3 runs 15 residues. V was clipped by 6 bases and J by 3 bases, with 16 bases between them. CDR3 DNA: TGTGCCAGCAGGGCCGCAGGGGGGGGGACAGATACGCAGTATTTT. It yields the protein CASRAAGGGTDTQYF. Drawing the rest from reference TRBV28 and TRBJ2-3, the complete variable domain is DVKVTQSSRYLVKRTGEKVFLECVQDMDHENMFWYRQDPGLGLRLIYFSYDVKMKEKGDIPEGYSVSREKKERFSLILESASTNQTSMYLCASRAAGGGTDTQYFGPGTRLTVL.

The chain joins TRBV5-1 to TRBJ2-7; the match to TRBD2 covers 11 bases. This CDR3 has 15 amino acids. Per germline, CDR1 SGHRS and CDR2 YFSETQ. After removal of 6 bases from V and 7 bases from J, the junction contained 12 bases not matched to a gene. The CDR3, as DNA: TGCGCCAGCAACGCCCAGACTAGCGGGATTGGAGAGCAGTACTTC. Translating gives CASNAQTSGIGEQYF.

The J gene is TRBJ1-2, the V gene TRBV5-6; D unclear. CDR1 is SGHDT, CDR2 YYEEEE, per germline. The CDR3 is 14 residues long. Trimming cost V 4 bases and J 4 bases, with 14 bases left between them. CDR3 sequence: CASSVPGLSYGYTF. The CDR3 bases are TGTGCCAGCAGCGTCCCAGGTCTTTCCTATGGCTACACCTTC. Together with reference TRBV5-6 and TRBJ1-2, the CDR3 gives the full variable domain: DAGVTQSPTHLIKTRGQQVTLRCSPKSGHDTVSWYQQALGQGPQFIFQYYEEEERQRGNFPDRFSGHQFPNYSSELNVNALLLGDSALYLCASSVPGLSYGYTFGSGTRLTVV.

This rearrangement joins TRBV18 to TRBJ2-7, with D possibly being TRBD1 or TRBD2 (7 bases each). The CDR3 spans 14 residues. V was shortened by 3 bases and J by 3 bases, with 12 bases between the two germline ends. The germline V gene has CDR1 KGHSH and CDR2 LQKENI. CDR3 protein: CASSPQGGIYEQYF. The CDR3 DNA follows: TGTGCCAGCTCACCTCAGGGGGGGATCTACGAGCAGTACTTC.

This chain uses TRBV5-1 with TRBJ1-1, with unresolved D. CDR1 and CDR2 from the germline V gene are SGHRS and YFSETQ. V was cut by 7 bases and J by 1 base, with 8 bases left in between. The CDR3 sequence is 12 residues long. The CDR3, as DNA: TGCGCCAGCGCCGCAGAGAACACTGAAGCTTTCTTT. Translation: CASAAENTEAFF. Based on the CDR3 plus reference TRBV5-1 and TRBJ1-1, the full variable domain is KAGVTQTPRYLIKTRGQQVTLSCSPISGHRSVSWYQQTPGQGLQFLFEYFSETQRNKGNFPGRFSGRQFSNSRSEMNVSTLELGDSALYLCASAAENTEAFFGQGTRLTVV.

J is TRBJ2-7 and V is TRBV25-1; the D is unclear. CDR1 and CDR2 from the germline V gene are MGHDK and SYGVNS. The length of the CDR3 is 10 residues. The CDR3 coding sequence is TGTGCCAGCTGTCTGGGTGGAAAAACGGTC. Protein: CASCLGGKTV.

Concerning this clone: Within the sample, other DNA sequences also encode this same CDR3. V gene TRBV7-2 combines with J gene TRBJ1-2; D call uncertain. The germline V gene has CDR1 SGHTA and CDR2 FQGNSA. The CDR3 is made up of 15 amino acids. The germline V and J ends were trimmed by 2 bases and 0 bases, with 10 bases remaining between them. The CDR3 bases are TGTGCCAGCAGCTTAAGGACGGCCGCTAACTATGGCTACACCTTC. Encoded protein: CASSLRTAANYGYTF.

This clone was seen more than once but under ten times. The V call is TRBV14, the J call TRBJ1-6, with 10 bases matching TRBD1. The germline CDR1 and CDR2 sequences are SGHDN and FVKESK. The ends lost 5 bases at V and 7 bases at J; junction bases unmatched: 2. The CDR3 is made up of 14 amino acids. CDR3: CASSAGQGNSPLHF. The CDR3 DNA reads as TGTGCCAGCAGCGCGGGACAGGGGAATTCACCCCTCCACTTT.

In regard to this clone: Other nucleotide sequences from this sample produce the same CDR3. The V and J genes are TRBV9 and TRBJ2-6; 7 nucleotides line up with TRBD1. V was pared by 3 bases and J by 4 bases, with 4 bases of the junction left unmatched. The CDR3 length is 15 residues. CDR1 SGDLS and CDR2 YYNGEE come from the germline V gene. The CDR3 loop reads CASSAGTAGANVLTF. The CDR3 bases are TGTGCCAGCAGCGCAGGGACAGCGGGGGCCAACGTCCTGACTTTC.

The CDR3 reads CASSQENSGLHQETQYF. DNA of the CDR3: TGCGCCAGCAGCCAAGAGAACAGCGGGCTTCACCAAGAGACCCAGTACTTC. The chain combines TRBV4-3 with TRBJ2-5, with D perhaps TRBD2 (6 bases). The CDR3 contains 17 residues. Trimming cost V 0 bases and J 0 bases, with 14 bases left between them. The V gene's germline CDR1 is LGHNA and CDR2 YSLEER.

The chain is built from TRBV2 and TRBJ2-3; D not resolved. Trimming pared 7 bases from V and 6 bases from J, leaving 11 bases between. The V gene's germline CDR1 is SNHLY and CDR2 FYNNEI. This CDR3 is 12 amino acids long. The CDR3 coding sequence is TGTGCCAGCAAGATGGAGCTCGATACGCAGTATTTT. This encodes CASKMELDTQYF.